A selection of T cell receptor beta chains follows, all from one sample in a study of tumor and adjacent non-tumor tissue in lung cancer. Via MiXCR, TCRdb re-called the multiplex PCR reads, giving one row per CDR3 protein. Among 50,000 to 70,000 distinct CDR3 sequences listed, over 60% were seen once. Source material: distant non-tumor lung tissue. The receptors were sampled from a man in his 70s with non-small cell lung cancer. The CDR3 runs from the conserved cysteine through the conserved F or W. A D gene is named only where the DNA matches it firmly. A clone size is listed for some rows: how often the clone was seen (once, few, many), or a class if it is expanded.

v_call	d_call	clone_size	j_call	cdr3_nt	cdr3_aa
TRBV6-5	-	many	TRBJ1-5	TGTGCCAGCAGCCGGTCGTCAGGGGGCAATCAGCCCCAGCATTTT	CASSRSSGGNQPQHF
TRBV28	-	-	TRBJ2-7	TGTGCCAGCAAGGCTCCTAGCAAGGGCTACGAGCAGTACTTC	CASKAPSKGYEQYF
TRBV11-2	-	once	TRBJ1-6	TGTGCTAGCAGCGCTAGGGGCAGGGTATTTTCACCCCTCCACTTT	CASSARGRVFSPLHF
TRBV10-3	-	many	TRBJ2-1	TGTGCCATCAGTGAGTCGACGTTGGAGCAGTTCTTC	CAISESTLEQFF
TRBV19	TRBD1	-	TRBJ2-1	TGTGCCAGCAGTACCTATGGACAGGGAGCCTCCTACAATGAGCAGCTCTTC	CASSTYGQGASYNEQLF
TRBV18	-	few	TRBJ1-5	TGTGCCAGCTCAACAGGGAGTGGGCAGCCCCAGCATTTT	CASSTGSGQPQHF
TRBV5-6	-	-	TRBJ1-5	TGTGCCAGCAGCTTGGGTCGGGGGTCTGGGCAGCCCCAGCATTTT	CASSLGRGSGQPQHF
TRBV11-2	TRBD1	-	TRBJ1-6	TGTGCCAGTAGCGCTAGGGACAGCGTATTTTCACCCCTCCACTTT	CASSARDSVFSPLHF
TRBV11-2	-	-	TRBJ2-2	TGTGCCAGCAGCTCTGGAGGAGGGACGAACACCGGGAAGCTGTTCTTT	CASSSGGGTNTGKLFF
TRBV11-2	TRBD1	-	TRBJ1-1	TGTGTCAGCACCCTCTCAGGGGGGGTGAGAGTCACTGAAGCTTTCTTT	CVSTLSGGVRVTEAFF
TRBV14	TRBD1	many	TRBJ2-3	TGTGCCAGCAGCCAAGGACCGGACAGGGGCCCCCGAGCGCAGTATTTT	CASSQGPDRGPRAQYF
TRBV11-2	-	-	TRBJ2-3	TGTGCCGGCAGCCCCACAGGAATTCGTATAGATACGCAGTATTTT	CAGSPTGIRIDTQYF
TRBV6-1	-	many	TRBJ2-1	TGTGCCAGCAGTGAAAACCTGGTGGGGCAGTTCTTC	CASSENLVGQFF
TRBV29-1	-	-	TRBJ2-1	TGCGGCGTTGGGGAAACAGGAACCTCCTACAATGAACAGTTCTTC	CGVGETGTSYNEQFF
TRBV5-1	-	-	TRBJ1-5	TGCGCCAGCAGCTTGGATGGGACAAAAAATCAGCCCCAGCATTTT	CASSLDGTKNQPQHF
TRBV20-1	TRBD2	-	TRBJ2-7	TGCAGTGCAACCGGGACTAGCGGGAGCCCCTACGGGCAGTACTTC	CSATGTSGSPYGQYF
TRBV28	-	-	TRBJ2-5	TGTGCCAGCGTTTGGGAGGAGACCCAGTACTTC	CASVWEETQYF
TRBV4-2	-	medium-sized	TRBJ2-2	TGTGCCAGCAGCCCCAGGGGAAGCGGGGAGCTGTTTTTT	CASSPRGSGELFF
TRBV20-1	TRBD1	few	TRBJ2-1	TGCAGTGCTAGTGCGGCAGGACAGGGACGCCGTGAGCAGTTCTTC	CSASAAGQGRREQFF
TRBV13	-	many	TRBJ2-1	TGTGCCAGCAGCTTGTCCCAGGCGTATGAGCAGTTCTTC	CASSLSQAYEQFF
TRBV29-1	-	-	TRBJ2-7	TGCAGCGCCGCTGGGGGGTCCGACTCCTACGAGCAGTGCTTC	CSAAGGSDSYEQCF
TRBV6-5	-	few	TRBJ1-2	TGTGCCAGCGGGACGGGTGGGGGCTACACCTTC	CASGTGGGYTF